The rows below give T cell receptor beta chains drawn from one sample of a study of beta chain features in type 1 diabetes. Method: immunoSEQ multiplex PCR; TCRdb's copy keeps in-frame clones and lacks some. The repertoire consists of about 360,000 clones, with approximately 12% occurring once and the leading ten covering approximately 0.015%. The sequenced sample consisted of naive CD4+ T cells from blood. The source is a man aged 18 to 30 in good health. Each CDR3 is given with its conserved first and last residue. Fields, in order: J gene, CDR3 length, V gene, D gene, clone size, CDR3 DNA, CDR3 protein. D genes are given only for firm matches. Clone sizes are given selectively: once, few, many, or a class where the clone is expanded.

J gene: TRBJ1-2
CDR3 length: 13
V gene: TRBV15
D gene: TRBD1
clone size: few
CDR3 DNA: TGTGCCACCCAACAGGGGGCAAACTATGGCTACACCTTC
CDR3 protein: CATQQGANYGYTF

J gene: TRBJ2-1
CDR3 length: 16
V gene: TRBV4-2
D gene: TRBD2
clone size: few
CDR3 DNA: TGTGCCAGCAGCCAAGGGAGCGGGGGGGCCGCTGGTGAGCAGTTCTTC
CDR3 protein: CASSQGSGGAAGEQFF

J gene: TRBJ1-5
CDR3 length: 13
V gene: TRBV29-1
D gene: TRBD1
clone size: NA
CDR3 DNA: TGCAGCGTCGGGACAGACCCTAATCAGCCCCAGCATTTT
CDR3 protein: CSVGTDPNQPQHF

J gene: TRBJ2-7
CDR3 length: 18
V gene: TRBV27
D gene: TRBD2
clone size: NA
CDR3 DNA: TGTGCCAGCAGTCGGACTAGCGGGAGGTCGTTTGAAACCTACGAGCAGTACTTC
CDR3 protein: CASSRTSGRSFETYEQYF

J gene: TRBJ2-3
CDR3 length: 15
V gene: TRBV19
D gene: NA
clone size: few
CDR3 DNA: TGTGCCAGTAGTATCCAGGGACTGGGCACAGATACGCAGTATTTT
CDR3 protein: CASSIQGLGTDTQYF

J gene: TRBJ2-1
CDR3 length: 15
V gene: TRBV9
D gene: TRBD2
clone size: NA
CDR3 DNA: TGTGCCAGCAGCGCGGGGGGGAAGGGAAGGGATGAGCAGTTCTTC
CDR3 protein: CASSAGGKGRDEQFF

J gene: TRBJ2-5
CDR3 length: 15
V gene: TRBV30
D gene: TRBD2
clone size: few
CDR3 DNA: TGTGCCTGGAGTCCAACCCCCGCGGGAGGCGAGACCCAGTACTTC
CDR3 protein: CAWSPTPAGGETQYF

J gene: TRBJ2-1
CDR3 length: 12
V gene: TRBV2
D gene: TRBD2
clone size: NA
CDR3 DNA: TGTGCCAGCAGATGGACTAGCGGGAGGGCAATCTTC
CDR3 protein: CASRWTSGRAIF

J gene: TRBJ2-2
CDR3 length: 14
V gene: TRBV28
D gene: NA
clone size: NA
CDR3 DNA: TGTGCCAGCAGTCTAGGGGGGAACACCGGGGAGCTGTTTTTT
CDR3 protein: CASSLGGNTGELFF

J gene: TRBJ1-2
CDR3 length: 14
V gene: TRBV4-3
D gene: TRBD1
clone size: NA
CDR3 DNA: TGCGCCAGCAGCCAAGCGGACAGGGGCTATGGCTACACCTTC
CDR3 protein: CASSQADRGYGYTF

J gene: TRBJ2-1
CDR3 length: 15
V gene: TRBV5-4
D gene: TRBD1
clone size: NA
CDR3 DNA: TGTGCCAGCAGCCCTGGGACAGGTAGGCCAAATGAGCAGTTCTTC
CDR3 protein: CASSPGTGRPNEQFF

J gene: TRBJ2-5
CDR3 length: 12
V gene: TRBV28
D gene: NA
clone size: few
CDR3 DNA: TGTGCCAGCAGTTCCAGGGAAGAGACCCAGTACTTC
CDR3 protein: CASSSREETQYF

J gene: TRBJ2-7
CDR3 length: 14
V gene: TRBV7-6
D gene: TRBD2
clone size: few
CDR3 DNA: TGTGCCAGCTCCTATAGCGGGGGAACCTACGAGCAGTACTTC
CDR3 protein: CASSYSGGTYEQYF

J gene: TRBJ1-1
CDR3 length: 15
V gene: TRBV29-1
D gene: NA
clone size: NA
CDR3 DNA: TGCAGCGTTGAAACACCCGGGTCGCGGAACACTGAAGCTTTCTTT
CDR3 protein: CSVETPGSRNTEAFF

J gene: TRBJ2-1
CDR3 length: 19
V gene: TRBV4-1
D gene: TRBD2
clone size: NA
CDR3 DNA: TGCGCCAGCAGCCAAGAATGGACTAGCGTTACTATCTCCTACAATGAGCAGTTCTTC
CDR3 protein: CASSQEWTSVTISYNEQFF

J gene: TRBJ2-7
CDR3 length: 16
V gene: TRBV5-1
D gene: TRBD2
clone size: NA
CDR3 DNA: TGCGCCAGCAGCTTGGAGGCGGGGGGACTTAAGAACGAGCAGTACTTC
CDR3 protein: CASSLEAGGLKNEQYF